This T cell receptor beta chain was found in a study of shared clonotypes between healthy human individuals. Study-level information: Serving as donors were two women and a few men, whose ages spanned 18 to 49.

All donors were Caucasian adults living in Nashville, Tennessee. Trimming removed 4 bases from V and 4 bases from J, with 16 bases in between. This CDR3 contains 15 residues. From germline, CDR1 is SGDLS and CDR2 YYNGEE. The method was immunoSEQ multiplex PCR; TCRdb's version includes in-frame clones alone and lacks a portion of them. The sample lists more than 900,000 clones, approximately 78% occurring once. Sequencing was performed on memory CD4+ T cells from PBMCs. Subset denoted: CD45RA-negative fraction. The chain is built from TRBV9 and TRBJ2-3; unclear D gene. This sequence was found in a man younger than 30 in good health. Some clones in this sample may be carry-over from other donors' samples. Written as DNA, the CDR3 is TGTGCCAGCAGCTCACGACTCCCGGGCCCAGATACGCAGTATTTT. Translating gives CASSSRLPGPDTQYF.